This T cell receptor (beta chain) was retrieved from a study of T cells after yellow fever vaccination (dated by TCRdb to 2018 to 2020). Concerning the study at large: The SMART-Seq v4 Ultra Low Input RNA kit was used to prepare libraries from fractions with low cell numbers. Bulk TCR alpha and beta repertoires were sequenced longitudinally to track T-cell clones before and after primary and booster YFV17D yellow fever vaccination. The cohort comprised two healthy male donors, one aged 18 to 30 and one aged 30 to 40 years. Blood was drawn at multiple timepoints before and after primary and secondary immunization, with bulk PBMC replicates and cell subsets isolated. The paper as a whole reports these results and caveats: The secondary T-cell response was weaker than the primary response but faster, peaking on day 5 instead of day 15. The study included only two donors, which limits how far the findings can be generalized. FACS-sorted repertoires could contain abundant contaminating clonotypes from the bulk population, so computational filtering was required. A small share of clonotypes occurred in both CD4 and CD8 compartments, likely arising from convergent recombination. Most clones expanded after primary vaccination (around 96% of CD4 and approximately 86% of CD8) were re-detected after the booster, suggesting that broad memory maintenance occurred.

According to the study, the label for this sample's treatment or condition signals: live attenuated yellow fever vaccine strain. PBMCs were isolated from peripheral blood using a standard Ficoll-Paque protocol. Dynabeads CD4 and CD8 positive selection kits were used to isolate CD4 and CD8 T-cell fractions. TriZol was used to extract RNA from bulk PBMCs, CD4 and CD8 fractions, and dextramer-positive and dextramer-negative fractions. The sequencing machine was an Illumina NovaSeq 6000. TCR cDNA was synthesized by 5'RACE template switching, through which a universal primer site and unique molecular identifiers were introduced. Priming for cDNA synthesis came from both the TCR alpha and TCR beta constant segments. Library amplification involved two PCR steps, and the second step added sample barcodes and sequencing adapters. Sequencing of libraries was done on Illumina HiSeq 2500 (2x100 bp) or NovaSeq (2x150 bp). The paper's data handling went like this. MIGEC handled demultiplexing of reads and collapsing into UMI consensus sequences, while MiXCR performed V(D)J alignment. Vaccine-responding clonotypes were identified with edgeR using replicate PBMC samples, with FDR below 0.01 and a log2 fold change above 5 up to day 15 being required. Each bulk clonotype received a CD4 or CD8 identity based on whether the sequenced CD4 or CD8 repertoire contained that clonotype at higher abundance. The raw public reads went through TCRdb reprocessing: fastp at Q25, MiXCR clone calling, in-frame beta chains kept. Identical CDR3 protein sequences are pooled into one entry, listed with their most common genes and DNA. The V and J calls come from TCRdb's annotation, not from the publication. In all, the sample holds 300,000 to 400,000 distinct CDR3 sequences, and under 15% of those were seen once. 2.5% to 4% of the sample belongs to the ten largest clones.

After removal of 4 bases from V and 3 bases from J, the junction retains 6 bases not matched to a gene. As encoded in the germline V gene, CDR1 is KGHSH while CDR2 is LQKENI. The CDR3 starts with the cysteine, ends with the phenylalanine, and has 15 residues. The DNA shown is the 45-base CDR3, in frame from base 1. This clonotype was detected a few times. It has no known antigen specificity. The input lacks base qualities; no much larger clone sits a single base away. This clonotype was sampled from a man between 18 and 35 years old who received the YFV17D yellow fever vaccine. The V and J genes are TRBV18 and TRBJ2-1; 7 bases in the middle match TRBD1. The sequences come from CD4+ T cells sorted from PBMCs, collected 15 days after the yellow fever booster vaccination. This receptor carries the CDR3 CASSLQGTNYNEQFF. The nucleotides are TGTGCCAGCTCACTACAGGGGACAAACTACAATGAGCAGTTCTTC.